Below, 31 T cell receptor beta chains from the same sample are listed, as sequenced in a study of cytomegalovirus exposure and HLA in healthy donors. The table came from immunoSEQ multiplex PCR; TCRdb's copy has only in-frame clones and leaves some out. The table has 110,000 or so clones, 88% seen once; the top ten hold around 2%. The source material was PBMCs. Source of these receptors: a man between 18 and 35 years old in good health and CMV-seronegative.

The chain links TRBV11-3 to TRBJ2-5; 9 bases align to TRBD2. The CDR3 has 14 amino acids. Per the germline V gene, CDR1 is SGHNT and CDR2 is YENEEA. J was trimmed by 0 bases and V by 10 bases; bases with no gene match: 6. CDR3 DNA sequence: TGTGCCACCCGGACTAGCGCGAACCAAGAGACCCAGTACTTC. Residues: CATRTSANQETQYF.

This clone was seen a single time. DNA for the CDR3: TGTGCCAGCAGTTGGCAGGTAGACATCACCGGGGAGCTGTTTTTT. This encodes CASSWQVDITGELFF. This sequence joins TRBV28 and TRBJ2-2; D remains unclear. The V end lost 4 bases, the J end lost 4 bases, and 13 bases lay between the germline ends. This CDR3 comprises 15 residues. Germline V gives CDR1 MDHEN, CDR2 SYDVKM.

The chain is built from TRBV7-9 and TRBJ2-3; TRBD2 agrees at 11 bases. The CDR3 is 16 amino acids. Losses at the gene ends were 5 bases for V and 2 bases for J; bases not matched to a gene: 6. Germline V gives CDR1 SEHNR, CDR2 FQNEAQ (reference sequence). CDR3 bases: TGTGCCAGCAGCCGACTAGCGGGGAGCTACACAGATACGCAGTATTTT. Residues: CASSRLAGSYTDTQYF.

The CDR3 DNA sequence: TGTGCCAGTACACTTCACGGACAGGGGGCGCAGGCCGGGGAGCTGTTTTTT. Translated: CASTLHGQGAQAGELFF. The V call is TRBV6-4, the J call TRBJ2-2, with TRBD1 matching 11 bases. Germline V lookup: CDR1 MRHNA, CDR2 SNTAGT. With 9 bases clipped from V and 6 bases from J, the junction kept 15 bases outside the gene matches. The CDR3 covers 17 residues.

CDR3 loop: CGQGNQNEQFF. CDR3 DNA sequence: TGTGGACAGGGGAATCAGAATGAGCAGTTCTTC. V usage is TRBV7-9 and J usage is TRBJ2-1, with 8 bases aligning to TRBD1. The CDR3 is made up of 11 amino acids. Germline lookup yields CDR1 SEHNR and CDR2 FQNEAQ (reference sequence). Together with reference TRBV7-9 and TRBJ2-1, the CDR3 gives the full variable domain: DTGVSQNPRHKITKRGQNVTFRCDPISEHNRLYWYRQTLGQGPEFLTYFQNEAQLEKSRLLSDRFSAERPKGSFSTLEIQRTEQGDSAMYLCGQGNQNEQFFGPGTRLTVL.

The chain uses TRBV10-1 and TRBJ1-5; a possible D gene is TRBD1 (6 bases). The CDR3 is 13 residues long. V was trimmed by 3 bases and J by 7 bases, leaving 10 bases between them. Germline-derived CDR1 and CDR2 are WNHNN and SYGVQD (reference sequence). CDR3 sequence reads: CASSESGDQPQHF. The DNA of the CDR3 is TGCGCCAGCAGTGAATCAGGGGACCAGCCCCAGCATTTT.

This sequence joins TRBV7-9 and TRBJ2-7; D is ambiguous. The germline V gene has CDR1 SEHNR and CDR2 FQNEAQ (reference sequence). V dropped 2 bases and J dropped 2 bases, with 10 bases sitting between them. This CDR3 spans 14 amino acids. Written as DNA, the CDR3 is TGTGCCAGCAGCTTATTAGTCCAGGCCTACGAGCAGTACTTC. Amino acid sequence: CASSLLVQAYEQYF. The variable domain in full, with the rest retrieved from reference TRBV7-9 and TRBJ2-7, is DTGVSQNPRHKITKRGQNVTFRCDPISEHNRLYWYRQTLGQGPEFLTYFQNEAQLEKSRLLSDRFSAERPKGSFSTLEIQRTEQGDSAMYLCASSLLVQAYEQYFGPGTRLTVT.

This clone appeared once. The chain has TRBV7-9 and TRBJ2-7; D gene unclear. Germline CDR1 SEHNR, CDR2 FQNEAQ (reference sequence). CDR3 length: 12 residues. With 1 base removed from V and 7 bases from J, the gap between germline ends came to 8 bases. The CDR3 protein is CASSLGRREQYF. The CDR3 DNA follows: TGTGCCAGCAGCTTAGGTCGGCGGGAGCAGTACTTC. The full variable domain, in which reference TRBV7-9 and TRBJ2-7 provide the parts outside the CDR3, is DTGVSQNPRHKITKRGQNVTFRCDPISEHNRLYWYRQTLGQGPEFLTYFQNEAQLEKSRLLSDRFSAERPKGSFSTLEIQRTEQGDSAMYLCASSLGRREQYFGPGTRLTVT.

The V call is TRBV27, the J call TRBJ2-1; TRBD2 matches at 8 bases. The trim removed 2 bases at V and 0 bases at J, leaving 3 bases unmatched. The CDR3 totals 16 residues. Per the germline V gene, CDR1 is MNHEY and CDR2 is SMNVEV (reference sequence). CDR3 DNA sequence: TGTGCCAGCAGTTTAATTAGCGGGAACTCCTACAATGAGCAGTTCTTC. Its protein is CASSLISGNSYNEQFF.

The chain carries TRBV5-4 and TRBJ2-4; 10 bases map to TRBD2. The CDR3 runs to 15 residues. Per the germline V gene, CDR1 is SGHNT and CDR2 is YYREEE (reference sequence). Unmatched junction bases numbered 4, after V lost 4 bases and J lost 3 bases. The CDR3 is CASSIAGGGKNIQYF. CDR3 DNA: TGTGCCAGCAGCATAGCGGGAGGAGGCAAAAACATTCAGTACTTC.

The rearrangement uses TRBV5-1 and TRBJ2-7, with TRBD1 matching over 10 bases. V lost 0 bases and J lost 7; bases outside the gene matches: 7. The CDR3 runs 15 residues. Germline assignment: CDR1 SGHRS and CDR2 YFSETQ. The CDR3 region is CASSLGTGGFREQYF. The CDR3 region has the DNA TGCGCCAGCAGCTTGGGGACAGGGGGATTTAGAGAGCAGTACTTC.

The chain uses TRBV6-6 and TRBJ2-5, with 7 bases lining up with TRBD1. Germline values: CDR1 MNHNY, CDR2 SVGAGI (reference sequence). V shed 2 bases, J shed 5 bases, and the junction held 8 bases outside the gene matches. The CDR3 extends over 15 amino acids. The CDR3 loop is CASSYPAQGSETQYF. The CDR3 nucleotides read TGTGCCAGCAGTTACCCCGCACAGGGGAGTGAGACCCAGTACTTC.

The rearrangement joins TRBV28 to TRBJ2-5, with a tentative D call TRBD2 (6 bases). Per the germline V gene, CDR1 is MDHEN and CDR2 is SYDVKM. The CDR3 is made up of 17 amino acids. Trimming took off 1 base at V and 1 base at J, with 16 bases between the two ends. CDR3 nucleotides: TGTGCCAGCAGTTTATTGAAACGGGGGAACCTCCAAGAGACCCAGTACTTC. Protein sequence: CASSLLKRGNLQETQYF.

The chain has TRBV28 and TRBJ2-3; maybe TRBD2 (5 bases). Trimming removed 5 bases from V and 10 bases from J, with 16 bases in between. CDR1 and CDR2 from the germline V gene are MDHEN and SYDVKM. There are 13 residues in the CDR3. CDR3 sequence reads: CASSDREGYAQYF. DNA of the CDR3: TGTGCCAGCAGTGATCGTGAGGGATACGCGCAGTATTTT.

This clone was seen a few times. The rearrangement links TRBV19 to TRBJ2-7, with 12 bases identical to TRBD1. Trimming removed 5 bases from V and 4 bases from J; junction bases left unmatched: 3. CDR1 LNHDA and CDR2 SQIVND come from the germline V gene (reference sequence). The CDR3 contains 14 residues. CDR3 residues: CASSPGQGAYEQYF. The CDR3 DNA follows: TGTGCCAGTAGTCCGGGACAGGGGGCTTACGAGCAGTACTTC.

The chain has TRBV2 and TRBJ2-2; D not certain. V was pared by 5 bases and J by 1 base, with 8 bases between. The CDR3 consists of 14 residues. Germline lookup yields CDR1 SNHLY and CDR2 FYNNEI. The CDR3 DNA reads TGTGCCAGCAGTCCAGAACAGAACACCGGGGAGCTGTTTTTT. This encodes CASSPEQNTGELFF.

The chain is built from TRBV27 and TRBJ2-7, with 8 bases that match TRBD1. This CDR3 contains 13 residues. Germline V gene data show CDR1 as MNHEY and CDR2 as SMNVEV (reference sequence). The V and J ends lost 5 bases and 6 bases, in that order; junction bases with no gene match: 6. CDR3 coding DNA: TGTGCCAGCAGTCCAAGGACAGGGCGCGAGCAGTACTTC. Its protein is CASSPRTGREQYF.

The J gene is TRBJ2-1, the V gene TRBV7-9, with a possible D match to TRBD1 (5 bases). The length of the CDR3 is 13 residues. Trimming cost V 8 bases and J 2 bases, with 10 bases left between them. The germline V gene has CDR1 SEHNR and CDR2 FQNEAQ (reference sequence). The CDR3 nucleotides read TGTGCCAGCGGACCAGGGACCTACAATGAGCAGTTCTTC. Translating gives CASGPGTYNEQFF.

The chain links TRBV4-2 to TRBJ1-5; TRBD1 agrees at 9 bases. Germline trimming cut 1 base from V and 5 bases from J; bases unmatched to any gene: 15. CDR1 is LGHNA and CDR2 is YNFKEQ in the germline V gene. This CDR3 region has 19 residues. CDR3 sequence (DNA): TGTGCCAGCAGCCAAGGGCGGAGTGCAAGGACAGGGGTGGATCAGCCCCAGCATTTT. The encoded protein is CASSQGRSARTGVDQPQHF.

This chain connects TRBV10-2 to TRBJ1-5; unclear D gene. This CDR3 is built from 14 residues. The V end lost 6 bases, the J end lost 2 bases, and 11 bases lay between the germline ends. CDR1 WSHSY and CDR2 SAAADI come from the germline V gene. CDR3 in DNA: TGCGCCAGCAGCCCAACATCTGGCAATCAGCCCCAGCATTTT. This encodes CASSPTSGNQPQHF.

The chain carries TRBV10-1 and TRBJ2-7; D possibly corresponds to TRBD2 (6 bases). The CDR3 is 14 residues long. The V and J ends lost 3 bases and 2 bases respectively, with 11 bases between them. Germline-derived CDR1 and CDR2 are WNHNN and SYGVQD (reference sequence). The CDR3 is CASSDGGAPYEQYF. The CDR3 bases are TGCGCCAGCAGTGACGGGGGTGCCCCCTACGAGCAGTACTTC.

CDR3 loop: CASSPLREVPETQYF. Here the CDR3 DNA reads TGTGCCAGCTCACCATTACGGGAGGTCCCCGAGACCCAGTACTTC. This rearrangement joins TRBV18 to TRBJ2-5; 7 bases are shared with TRBD2. In germline, CDR1 is KGHSH, CDR2 LQKENI. There are 15 residues in the CDR3. Unmatched junction bases numbered 8, after V lost 2 bases and J lost 5 bases.

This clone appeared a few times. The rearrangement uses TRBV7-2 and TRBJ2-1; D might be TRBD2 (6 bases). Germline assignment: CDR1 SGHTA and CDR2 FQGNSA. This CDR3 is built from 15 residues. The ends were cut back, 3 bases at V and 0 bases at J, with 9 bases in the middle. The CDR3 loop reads CASSLRGNSYNEQFF. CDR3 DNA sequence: TGTGCCAGCAGCTTGCGGGGTAACTCCTACAATGAGCAGTTCTTC. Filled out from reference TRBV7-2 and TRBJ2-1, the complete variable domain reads GAGVSQSPSNKVTEKGKDVELRCDPISGHTALYWYRQSLGQGLEFLIYFQGNSAPDKSGLPSDRFSAERTGGSVSTLTIQRTQQEDSAVYLCASSLRGNSYNEQFFGPGTRLTVL.

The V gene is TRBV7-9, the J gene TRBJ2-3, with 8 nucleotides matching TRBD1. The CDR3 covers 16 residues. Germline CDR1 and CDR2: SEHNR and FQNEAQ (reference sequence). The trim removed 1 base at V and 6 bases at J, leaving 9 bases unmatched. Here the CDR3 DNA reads TGTGCCAGCAGCTTAGTTGGGACAGGCCATTCGGATACGCAGTATTTT. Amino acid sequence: CASSLVGTGHSDTQYF.

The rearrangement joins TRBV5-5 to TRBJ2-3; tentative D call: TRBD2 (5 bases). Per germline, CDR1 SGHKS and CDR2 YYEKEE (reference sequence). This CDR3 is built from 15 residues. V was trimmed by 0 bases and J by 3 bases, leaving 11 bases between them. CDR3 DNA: TGTGCCAGCAGCTTGGTCACGGGAACAACAGATACGCAGTATTTT. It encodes CASSLVTGTTDTQYF.

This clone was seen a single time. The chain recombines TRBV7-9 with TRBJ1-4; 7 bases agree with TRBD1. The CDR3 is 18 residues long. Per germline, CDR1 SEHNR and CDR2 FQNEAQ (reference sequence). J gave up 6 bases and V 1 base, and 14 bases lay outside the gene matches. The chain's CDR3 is CASSLGAFGDRRHEKLFF. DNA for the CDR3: TGTGCCAGCAGCTTAGGGGCGTTCGGGGACAGACGGCATGAAAAACTGTTTTTT.

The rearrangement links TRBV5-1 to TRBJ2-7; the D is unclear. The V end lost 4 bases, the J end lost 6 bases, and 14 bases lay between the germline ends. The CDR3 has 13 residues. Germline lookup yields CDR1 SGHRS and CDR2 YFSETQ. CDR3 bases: TGCGCCAGCAGCCCCGCCGCCCCGAGCGAGCAGTACTTC. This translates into CASSPAAPSEQYF.

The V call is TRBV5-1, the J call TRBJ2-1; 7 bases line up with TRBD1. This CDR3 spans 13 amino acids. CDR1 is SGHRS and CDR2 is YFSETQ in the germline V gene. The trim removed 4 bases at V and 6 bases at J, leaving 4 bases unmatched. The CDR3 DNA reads TGCGCCAGCAGCGTGACAGGGACCAATGAGCAGTTCTTC. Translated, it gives CASSVTGTNEQFF.

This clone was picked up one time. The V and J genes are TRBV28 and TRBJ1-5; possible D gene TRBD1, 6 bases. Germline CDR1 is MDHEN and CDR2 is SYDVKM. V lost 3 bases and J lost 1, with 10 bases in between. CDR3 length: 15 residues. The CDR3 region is CASSFRGTSNQPQHF. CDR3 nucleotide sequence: TGTGCCAGCAGTTTCAGGGGCACGAGCAATCAGCCCCAGCATTTT.

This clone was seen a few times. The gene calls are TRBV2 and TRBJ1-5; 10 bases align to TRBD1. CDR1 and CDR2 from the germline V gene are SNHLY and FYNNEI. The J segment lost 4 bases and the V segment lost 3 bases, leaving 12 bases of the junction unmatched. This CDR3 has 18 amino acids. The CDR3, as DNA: TGTGCCAGCAGTGACCTATGGGACAGGGGAAGGAGTAATCAGCCCCAGCATTTT. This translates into CASSDLWDRGRSNQPQHF.

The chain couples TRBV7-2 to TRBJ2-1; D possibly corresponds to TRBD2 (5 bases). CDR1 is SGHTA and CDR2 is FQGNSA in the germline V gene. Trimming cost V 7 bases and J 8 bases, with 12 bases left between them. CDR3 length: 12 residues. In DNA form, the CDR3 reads TGTGCCAGCACCGAGGTCGGGGATGAGCAGTTCTTC. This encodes CASTEVGDEQFF.